The next 3 T cell receptor beta chains were all read from a single sample in a study of regulatory T cells in long-lasting Graves disease. This sample's time point: persistent/refractory GD, antithyroid drugs over 5 years with positive TRAb. With RNA extracted from PBMCs as input, the TCR library was made. The authors built TCR beta libraries using iRepertoire HTBI primers and Arm-PCR of CDR3 regions. One entry per CDR3 protein, called by TCRdb with MiXCR from the multiplex PCR reads. The data show nearly 350,000 distinct CDR3 sequences, with around 19% seen just once and less than 35% held by the top ten. The sequenced sample was peripheral blood mononuclear cells (PBMCs), obtained when the disease was refractory, from a patient treated with antithyroid drugs. These TCRs come from a female donor with Graves disease.

The chain uses TRBV20-1 and TRBJ1-1; D unresolved. Germline CDR1 reads DFQATT; CDR2 reads SNEGSKA (reference sequence). This CDR3 region has 14 residues. Between the trimmed V and J ends, which lost 0 bases and 0 bases, there was a span of 8 bases. The DNA for the CDR3 is TGCAGTGCTAGAGATTTTCGCATGAACACTGAAGCTTTCTTT. Protein product: CSARDFRMNTEAFF.

Ten or more counts support this clonotype. The V and J genes are TRBV7-2 and TRBJ2-5; D gene unclear. The V gene's germline CDR1 is SGHTA and CDR2 FQGNSA. The CDR3 totals 13 residues. V shed 7 bases and J shed 2 bases, with 11 bases lying between them. CDR3 sequence: CASKRRRQETQYF. The CDR3 bases are TGTGCCAGCAAAAGGCGGCGGCAAGAGACCCAGTACTTC.

The sample holds many counts of this clonotype. The V and J genes are TRBV7-2 and TRBJ2-5; weak D call: TRBD2 (5 bases). V was shortened by 5 bases and J by 0 bases, with 13 bases between the two germline ends. CDR1 is SGHTA, CDR2 FQGNSA, per germline. CDR3 length: 15 amino acids. The chain's CDR3 is CASSPGIGDQETQYF. The CDR3 DNA sequence: TGTGCCAGCAGCCCCGGGATCGGGGACCAAGAGACCCAGTACTTC. The variable domain in full, completed from reference TRBV7-2 and TRBJ2-5, reads GAGVSQSPSNKVTEKGKDVELRCDPISGHTALYWYRQSLGQGLEFLIYFQGNSAPDKSGLPSDRFSAERTGGSVSTLTIQRTQQEDSAVYLCASSPGIGDQETQYFGPGTRLLVL.